This T cell receptor (beta chain) comes out of a study of T-cell memory formation after mild COVID-19. Study in general: TCR clusters largely stayed donor specific.

Overall study results and limits: Mainly in CM and EM were contracting CD4+ clones; CD8+ were in EMRA.

In germline, CDR1 is KGHDR, CDR2 SFDVKD. CDR3 length: 15 amino acids. V lost 5 bases, J lost 2 bases, and 13 bases lay in between. Details on this clonotype: Its target is unknown.

Barcoded TCR alpha and TCR beta cDNA libraries with UMIs came from 5'RACE using constant-segment primers. TCRdb re-derived calls from the 5' RACE reads in MiXCR, one entry per CDR3 protein. The table has 400,000 or so distinct CDR3 sequences, 21% seen once. This clonotype was sampled from an adult woman who had mild COVID-19 (a few samples of this study predate the infection). Cell type and time point are not known. The V call is TRBV24-1, the J call TRBJ2-3; D gene ambiguous. Material: PBMCs or a T cell subset sorted from them (not recorded which). CDR3 amino acids: CATSGRYSPTDTQYF. CDR3 DNA: TGTGCCACCAGTGGACGCTATTCCCCCACAGATACGCAGTATTTT.